Sequencing of this T cell receptor beta chain was carried out in a study of post-analysis software for immune sequencing data. Study context: Included courses were relapsing-remitting and secondary progressive multiple sclerosis; progressive-relapsing multiple sclerosis was also included. Study-level results: Controls' normalized Chao1 diversity significantly exceeded that of multiple sclerosis patients. Higher frequency in patients than in controls was seen for about five TRBV segments, with TRBV5-6, TRBV5-1 and TRBV20-1 among them.

Worth noting for this clonotype: Antigen unknown.

Sequencing libraries made from TCR beta cDNA carried unique molecular identifiers. TCRdb redid the calling of the PCR reads with MiXCR, one entry per CDR3 protein. This table has some 700,000 distinct CDR3 sequences, approximately 59% appearing once. CDR1 SGHAT and CDR2 FQNNGV come from the germline V gene. The CDR3 length is 15 residues. The J gene is TRBJ2-7, the V gene TRBV11-2, with 14 bases matching TRBD2. The J call may be mistaken, given a closer DNA end match to TRBJ2-5. This clonotype was sampled from a girl aged 2 to 9 with multiple sclerosis. The sample consisted of blood. CDR3 DNA: TGTGCCAGCAGCCCTGGGACTAGCGGGGGAGAGACCCAGTACTTC. Its translation: CASSPGTSGGETQYF.